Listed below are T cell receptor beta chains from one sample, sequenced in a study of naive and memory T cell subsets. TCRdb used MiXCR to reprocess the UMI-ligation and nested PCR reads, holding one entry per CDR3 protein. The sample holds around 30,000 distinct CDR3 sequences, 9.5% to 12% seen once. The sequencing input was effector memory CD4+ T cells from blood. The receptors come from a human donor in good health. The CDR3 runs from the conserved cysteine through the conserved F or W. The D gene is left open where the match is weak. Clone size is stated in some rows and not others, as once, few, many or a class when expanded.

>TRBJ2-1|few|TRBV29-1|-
TGCAGCGCCTGGGGTCTGGGAGGTGAGCAGTTCTTC
CSAWGLGGEQFF
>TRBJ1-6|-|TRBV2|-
TGTGCCAGCAGAGGGACGAGCTCCTATAATTCACCCCTCCACTTT
CASRGTSSYNSPLHF
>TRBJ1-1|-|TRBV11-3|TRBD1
TGTGCCAGCAGGCTAAGGACAGGGAATGCGAACACTGAAGCTTTCTTT
CASRLRTGNANTEAFF
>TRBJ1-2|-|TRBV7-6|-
TGTGCCAGCAGCTTAGGGAGCGATTCCTATGGCTACACCTTC
CASSLGSDSYGYTF
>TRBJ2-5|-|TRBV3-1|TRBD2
TGTGCCAGCAGCCAAGCCGGGACTAGCGTCTCCTACTTC
CASSQAGTSVSYF
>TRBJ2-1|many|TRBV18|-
TGTGCCAGCTCACCACCCCAGCTTAGTGAGCAGTTCTTC
CASSPPQLSEQFF
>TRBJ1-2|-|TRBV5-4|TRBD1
TGTGCCAGCAGCTCGGACAGGTTCTATGGCTACACCTTC
CASSSDRFYGYTF
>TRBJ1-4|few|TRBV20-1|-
TGCAGTGCAACTGGGAGGGAGACGGCGTCTGAAAAACTGTTTTTT
CSATGRETASEKLFF
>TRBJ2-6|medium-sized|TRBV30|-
TGTGCCTCGAGGTCAGTCGACAGCTCCCGCTCTGGGGCCAACGTCCTGACTTTC
CASRSVDSSRSGANVLTF
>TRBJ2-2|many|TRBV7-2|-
TGTGCCAGCTCGAGGGGTTGGGCCGGGGAGCTGTTTTTT
CASSRGWAGELFF
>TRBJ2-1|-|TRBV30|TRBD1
TGTGCCTGGGATCTCAGGGGACAGGGCCGCAATGAGCAGTTCTTC
CAWDLRGQGRNEQFF
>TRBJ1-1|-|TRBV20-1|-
TGCAGTGCTAGGGCCCCAGGAATGGGCACTGAAGCTTTCTTT
CSARAPGMGTEAFF
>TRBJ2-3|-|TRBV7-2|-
TGTGCCAGCAGCCTTGAGGGCGGCACAGATACGCAGTATTTT
CASSLEGGTDTQYF
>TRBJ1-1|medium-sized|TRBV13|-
TGTGCCAGCAGCTTAAGGGAGGGACGGTGGGTTGGTGGAGCTGAAGCTTTCTTT
CASSLREGRWVGGAEAFF
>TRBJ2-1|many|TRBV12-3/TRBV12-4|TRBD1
TGTGCCAGCAGTCCCCACGGACAGGGGGCAGGAAATGAGCAGTTCTTC
CASSPHGQGAGNEQFF
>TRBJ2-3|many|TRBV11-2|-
TGTGCCAGCAGCTCTGGGGGGCCAAGCACAGATACGCAGTATTTT
CASSSGGPSTDTQYF
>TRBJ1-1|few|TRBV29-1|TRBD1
TGCAGCGTTCGGATCGCAGGGGGCGAGGCTTTCTTT
CSVRIAGGEAFF
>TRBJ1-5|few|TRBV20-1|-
TGCAGTGCTAGACTCCAGGGAAGGTTTAGTGAAAGGCCCCAGCATTTT
CSARLQGRFSERPQHF
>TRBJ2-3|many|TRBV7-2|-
TGTGCCAGCAGCTTAGAGGGTCCCACAGATACGCAGTATTTT
CASSLEGPTDTQYF
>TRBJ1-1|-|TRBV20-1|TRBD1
TGCAGTACTCGACAGGGGGCCACTGAAGCTTTCTTT
CSTRQGATEAFF
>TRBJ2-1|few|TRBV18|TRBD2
TGTGCCAGCTCGGTCAGCGGGGGTTACGAGCAGTTCTTC
CASSVSGGYEQFF
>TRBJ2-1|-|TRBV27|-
TGTGCCAGCAGTTTCGGCAGGTCCCTCTACAATGAGCAGTTCTTC
CASSFGRSLYNEQFF
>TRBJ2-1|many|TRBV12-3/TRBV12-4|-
TGTGCCAGCAGTTTAATGAGTGAGCAGTTCTTC
CASSLMSEQFF
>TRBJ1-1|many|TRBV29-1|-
TGCAGCGTTGGGGGGTATCAGAGCTCTGAAGCTTTCTTT
CSVGGYQSSEAFF
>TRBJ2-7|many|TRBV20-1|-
TGCAGTGCTAGACCCAACGGGATTTCCTACGAGCAGTACTTC
CSARPNGISYEQYF
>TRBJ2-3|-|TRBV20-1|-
TGCAGTGCTGGCCGAGGTTTAGGAGTCGGCACAGATACGCAGTATTTT
CSAGRGLGVGTDTQYF
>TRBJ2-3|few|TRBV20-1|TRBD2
TGCAGTGCTAGCCCTCGGGTAGCGGGAACAGATACGCAGTATTTT
CSASPRVAGTDTQYF
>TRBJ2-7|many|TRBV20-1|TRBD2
TGCAGTGCCCGGCTAGCGGGAGGGCCCATGTACGAGCAGTACTTC
CSARLAGGPMYEQYF
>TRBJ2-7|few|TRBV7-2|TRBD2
TGTGCCAGCAGCTTAGGGGGGGGACTAGTCGGCGAGCAGTACTTC
CASSLGGGLVGEQYF
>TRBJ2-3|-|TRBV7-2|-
TGTGCCAGCCGTCGACTGGGATCAGATACGCAGTATTTT
CASRRLGSDTQYF
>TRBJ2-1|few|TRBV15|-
TGTGCCACCAGCAGACAGGGGAGCAGTGAGCAGTTCTTC
CATSRQGSSEQFF
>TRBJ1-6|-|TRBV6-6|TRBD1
TGTGCCAGCATAATTGGGAACAGGGGTGGTTCACCCCTCCACTTT
CASIIGNRGGSPLHF
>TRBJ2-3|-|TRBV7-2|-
TGTGCCAGCAGCCAAGGACATGGGCCCAGCGCAGATACGCAGTATTTT
CASSQGHGPSADTQYF
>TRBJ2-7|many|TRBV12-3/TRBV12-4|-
TGTGCCAGCAGTTTCCTGTCCACCTCCCACGAGCAGTACTTC
CASSFLSTSHEQYF
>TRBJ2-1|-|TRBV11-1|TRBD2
TGTGCCAGCAGCTCCGGACTAGCGGGAGGGCGGAGGAATGAGCAGTTCTTC
CASSSGLAGGRRNEQFF
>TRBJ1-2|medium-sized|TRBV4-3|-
TGCGCCAGCAGCTGGGGCTATGGCTACACCTTC
CASSWGYGYTF
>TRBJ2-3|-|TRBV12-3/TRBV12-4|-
TGTGCCAGCAGTACGTACCTAGCGCCTCGCACAGATACGCAGTATTTT
CASSTYLAPRTDTQYF
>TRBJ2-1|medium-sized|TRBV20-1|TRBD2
TGCAGTGCTAGAAATCCCACCGGGAGGGGTGGTGGTGAGCAGTTCTTC
CSARNPTGRGGGEQFF
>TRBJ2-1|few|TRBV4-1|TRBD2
TGCGCCAGCAGCCCCGCCGGGTGGCTAGCGGGAGAGAGGAGCTCCTACAATGAGCAGTTCTTC
CASSPAGWLAGERSSYNEQFF
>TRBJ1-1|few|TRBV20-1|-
TGCAGTGCGTATGACTTCCGGGACACTGAAGCTTTCTTT
CSAYDFRDTEAFF
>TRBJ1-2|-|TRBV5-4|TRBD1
TGTGCCAGCAGATTTGGACAGGGCCTTTATTATGCTGGCTACACCTTC
CASRFGQGLYYAGYTF
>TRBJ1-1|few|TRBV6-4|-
TGTGCCAGCCGCCCTGGCGCGTCGAACACTGAAGCTTTCTTT
CASRPGASNTEAFF
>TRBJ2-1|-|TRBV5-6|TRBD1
TGTGCCAGCAGCTACCGACAGGGGAGGACCAATGAGCAGTTCTTC
CASSYRQGRTNEQFF
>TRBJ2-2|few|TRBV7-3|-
TGTGCCAGCAGCCCGAATTTTAGGGGCTCGAACACCGGGGAGCTGTTTTTT
CASSPNFRGSNTGELFF
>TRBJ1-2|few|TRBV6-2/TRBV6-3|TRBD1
TGTGCCAGCAGTCATATCGACAGGGACCTACATGGCTACACCTTC
CASSHIDRDLHGYTF
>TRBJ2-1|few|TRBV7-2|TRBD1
TGTGCCAGCAGCTTAGAGGGGACAGAGTTGTACAATGAGCAGTTCTTC
CASSLEGTELYNEQFF
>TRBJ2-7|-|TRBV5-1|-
TGCGCCAGCAGCCCGCGGGCTGGGGCGAGATACGAGCAGTACTTC
CASSPRAGARYEQYF
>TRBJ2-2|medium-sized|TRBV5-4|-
TGTGCCAGCAGCCCGGGGACGACTAACACCGGGGAGCTGTTTTTT
CASSPGTTNTGELFF
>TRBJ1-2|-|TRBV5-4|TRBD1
TGTGCCAGCAGCCGGACAGGGGCATTCTATGGCTACACCTTC
CASSRTGAFYGYTF